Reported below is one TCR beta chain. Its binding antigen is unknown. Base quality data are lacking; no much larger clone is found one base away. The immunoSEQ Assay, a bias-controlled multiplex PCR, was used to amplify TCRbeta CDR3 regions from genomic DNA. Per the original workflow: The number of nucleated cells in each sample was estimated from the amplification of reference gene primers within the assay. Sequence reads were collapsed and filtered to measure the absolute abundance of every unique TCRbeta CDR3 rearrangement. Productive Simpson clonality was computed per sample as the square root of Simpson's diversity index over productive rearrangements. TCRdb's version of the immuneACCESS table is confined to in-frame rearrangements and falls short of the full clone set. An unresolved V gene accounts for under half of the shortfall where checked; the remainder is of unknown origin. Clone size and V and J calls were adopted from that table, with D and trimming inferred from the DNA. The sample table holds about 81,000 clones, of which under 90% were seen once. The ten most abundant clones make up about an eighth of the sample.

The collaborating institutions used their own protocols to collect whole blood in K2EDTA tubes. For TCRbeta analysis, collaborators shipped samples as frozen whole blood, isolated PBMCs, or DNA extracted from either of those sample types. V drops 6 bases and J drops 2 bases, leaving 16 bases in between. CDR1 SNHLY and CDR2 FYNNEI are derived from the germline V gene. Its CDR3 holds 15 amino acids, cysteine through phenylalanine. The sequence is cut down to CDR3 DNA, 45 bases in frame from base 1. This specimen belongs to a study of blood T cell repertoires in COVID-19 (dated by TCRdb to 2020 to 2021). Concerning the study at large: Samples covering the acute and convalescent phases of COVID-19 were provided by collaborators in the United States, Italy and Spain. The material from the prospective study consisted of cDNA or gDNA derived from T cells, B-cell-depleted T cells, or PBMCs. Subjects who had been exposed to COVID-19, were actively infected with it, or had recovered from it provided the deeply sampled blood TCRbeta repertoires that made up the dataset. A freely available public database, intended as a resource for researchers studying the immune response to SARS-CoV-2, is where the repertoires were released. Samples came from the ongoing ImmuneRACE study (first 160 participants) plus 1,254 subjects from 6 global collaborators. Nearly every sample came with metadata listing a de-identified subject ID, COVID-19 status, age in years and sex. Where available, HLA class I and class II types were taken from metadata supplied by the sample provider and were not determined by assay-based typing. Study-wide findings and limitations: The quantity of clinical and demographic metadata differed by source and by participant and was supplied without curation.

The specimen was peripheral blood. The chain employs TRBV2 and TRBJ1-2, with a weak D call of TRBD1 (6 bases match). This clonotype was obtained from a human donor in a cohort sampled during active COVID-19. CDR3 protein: CASRKPGVGNYGYTF. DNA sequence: TGTGCCAGCAGGAAGCCAGGGGTAGGGAACTATGGCTACACCTTC.